This T cell receptor (beta chain) was recovered during a study of human T cells and chemical hapten exposure (dated by TCRdb to the early 2020s). For the wider study: For sensitization, 2% DPC in acetone was applied to an approximately 2 cm by approximately 2 cm area of upper inner arm skin. Libraries were combined into a pool for sequencing, and differences in TCR yield between samples came mainly from small differences in library volumes within the pool. Blood samples were taken from patients before sensitization (week 0) and at 2, 6 and about 24 weeks after DPC sensitization. Patch testing was performed on the upper back with Finn chambers containing 0.01% DPC, and the patch tests were scored after 6 days according to International Contact Dermatitis Research Group standards. About 30 alopecia patients provided blood for TCR sequencing at one to four time points (pre-sensitization, 2, 6 and 24 weeks). Most of the patients in the cohort were female, and the cohort covered alopecia areata with under or over 50% scalp involvement, alopecia totalis and alopecia universalis. The study tracked peripheral blood TCR repertoire changes in vivo during primary and secondary sensitization to the hapten diphenylcyclopropenone (DPC) in alopecia patients. Weekly therapeutic DPC doses were additionally applied to the scalp of patients throughout the roughly 23-week study period.

What the study reported, not specific to this receptor: DPC sensitization did not change how many TCRs were above 1 in 1000 frequency, and no evidence was found of alterations in global repertoire structure. Compared with pre-sensitization or healthy control sets, expanded TCRs formed significantly more large CDR3 similarity clusters, which is consistent with antigen-driven responses. Because all patients had alopecia, a presumed autoimmune disease, the immune response of the patients might differ from that of healthy individuals. The number of PT1 expanded TCRs positively correlated with patch test score, significant at thresholds 8, 16 and 32 but not 4. After repeated subsampling, the strength of the expansion versus patch-test correlation and the threshold at which it became significant changed.

The sample's time point label is to be understood as: patch test 2, 6 weeks after DPC sensitization. The sample's treatment or condition, from its label and the paper: therapeutic diphenylcyclopropenone sensitization with weekly scalp DPC. At each patch-test visit, blood was drawn before the patch test was applied. Eligible patients were aged 18 to 70, diagnosed with alopecia, deemed suitable for DPC therapy, and excluded if pregnant. Total RNA was extracted from unfractionated whole blood collected in Tempus Blood RNA tubes. The table lists this clonotype with many counts. Its antigen has not been determined. No base-level quality is on record; no much larger clone is a single base apart. Libraries came from RACE. This sample was sequenced with a NextSeq 500. During library preparation, unique molecular identifiers were attached to individual cDNA molecules so that TCRs could be counted quantitatively and reproducibly. Both TCR alpha and TCR beta chains were sequenced from each blood RNA sample. Concerning the study's data processing: A median of about 87,000 TCRs per sample was observed, with a range of about 23,224 to 690,600. The Decombinator software suite was used to annotate the V, J and CDR3 of the TCR reads. Every sample was subsampled to the same number of TCRs (28,000) for the PS versus PT1 abundance plots. TCRs were defined as expanded if absent before sensitization and observed at least eight times at the 2-week time point. In-frame beta chains were kept once TCRdb had trimmed the public reads at Q25 with fastp and called clones with MiXCR. Under each unique CDR3 protein, matching rows form one entry showing the most common genes and DNA. The V and J calls here are based on TCRdb, not the publication. This sample holds hundreds of thousands of distinct CDR3 sequences; under 6.5% were observed only once. The ten largest clones capture less than 6.5% of the sample.

The receptor was isolated from a woman aged 18-29 years with alopecia areata. Some clones in this sample may be carry-over from other donors' samples. This specimen consisted of whole blood, obtained in connection with sensitization to the hapten diphenylcyclopropenone (DPC).

The nucleotide sequence is given as TGTGCCAGCTCAGAGATCCTAGTTGATACGCAGTATTTT. The encoded protein is CASSEILVDTQYF. The chain joins TRBV18 to TRBJ2-3, with no D gene named confidently. The CDR3 sequence holds 13 residues, the cysteine and phenylalanine included. The DNA shown is the 39-base CDR3, in frame from base 1. The junction carries 12 bases between V and J, which are trimmed by 5 bases and 6 bases respectively. CDR1 KGHSH and CDR2 LQKENI were looked up in the germline V gene.